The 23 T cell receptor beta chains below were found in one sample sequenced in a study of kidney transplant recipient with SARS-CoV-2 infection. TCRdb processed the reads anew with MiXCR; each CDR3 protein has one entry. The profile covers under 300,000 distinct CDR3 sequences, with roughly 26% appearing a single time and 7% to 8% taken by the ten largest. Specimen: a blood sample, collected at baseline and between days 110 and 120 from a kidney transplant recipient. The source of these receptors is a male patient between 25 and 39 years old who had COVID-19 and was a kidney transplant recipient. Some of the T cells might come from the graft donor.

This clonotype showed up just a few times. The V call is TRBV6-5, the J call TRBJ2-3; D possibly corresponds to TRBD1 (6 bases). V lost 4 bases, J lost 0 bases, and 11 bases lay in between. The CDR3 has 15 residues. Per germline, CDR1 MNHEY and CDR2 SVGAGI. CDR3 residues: CASSLGQSSTDTQYF. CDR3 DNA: TGTGCCAGCAGTTTAGGACAGTCTAGCACAGATACGCAGTATTTT.

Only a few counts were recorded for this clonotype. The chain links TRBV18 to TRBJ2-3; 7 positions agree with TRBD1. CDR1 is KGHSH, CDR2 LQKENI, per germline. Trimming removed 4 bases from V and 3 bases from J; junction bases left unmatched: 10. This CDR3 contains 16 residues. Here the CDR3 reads CASSRKQGLGTDTQYF. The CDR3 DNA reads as TGTGCCAGCTCACGAAAACAGGGGTTGGGTACAGATACGCAGTATTTT.

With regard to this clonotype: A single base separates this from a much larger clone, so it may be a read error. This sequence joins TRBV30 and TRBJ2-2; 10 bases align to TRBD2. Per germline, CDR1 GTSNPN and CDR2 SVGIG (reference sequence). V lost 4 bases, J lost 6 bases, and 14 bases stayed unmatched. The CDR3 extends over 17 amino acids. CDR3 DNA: TGTGCCTGGAATCTCAGCGGGAGGGCCGTCGTCCCCGGGGAGCTGTTTTTT. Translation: CAWNLSGRAVVPGELFF.

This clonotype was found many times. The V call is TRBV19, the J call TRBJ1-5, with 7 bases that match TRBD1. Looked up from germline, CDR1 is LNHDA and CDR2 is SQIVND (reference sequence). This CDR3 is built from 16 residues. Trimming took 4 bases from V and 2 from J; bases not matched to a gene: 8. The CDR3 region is CASSTNRGAGNQPQHF. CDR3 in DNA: TGTGCCAGTAGTACAAACAGGGGAGCAGGCAATCAGCCCCAGCATTTT.

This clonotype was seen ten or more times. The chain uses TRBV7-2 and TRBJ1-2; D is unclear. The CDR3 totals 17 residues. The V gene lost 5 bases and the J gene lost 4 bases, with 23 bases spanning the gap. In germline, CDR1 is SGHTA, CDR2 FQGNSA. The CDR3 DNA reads TGTGCCAGCAGCAATGAGTTCAGAGACGGAAAGACCTATGGCTACACCTTC. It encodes CASSNEFRDGKTYGYTF.

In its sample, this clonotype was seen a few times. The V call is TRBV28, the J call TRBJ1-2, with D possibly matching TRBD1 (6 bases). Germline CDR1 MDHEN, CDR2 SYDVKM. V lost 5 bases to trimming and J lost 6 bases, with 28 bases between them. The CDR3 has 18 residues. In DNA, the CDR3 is TGTGCCAGCAGTCCCCCCGGGCTTGATGGTACAGGGCCCGATGGCTACACCTTC. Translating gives CASSPPGLDGTGPDGYTF.

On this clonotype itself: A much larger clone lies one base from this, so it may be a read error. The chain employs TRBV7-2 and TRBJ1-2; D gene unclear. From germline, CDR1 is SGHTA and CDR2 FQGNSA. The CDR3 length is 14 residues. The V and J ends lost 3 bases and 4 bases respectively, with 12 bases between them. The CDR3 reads CASSFIGGSYGYTF. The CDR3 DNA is TGTGCCAGCAGCTTCATTGGCGGAAGCTATGGCTACACCTTC.

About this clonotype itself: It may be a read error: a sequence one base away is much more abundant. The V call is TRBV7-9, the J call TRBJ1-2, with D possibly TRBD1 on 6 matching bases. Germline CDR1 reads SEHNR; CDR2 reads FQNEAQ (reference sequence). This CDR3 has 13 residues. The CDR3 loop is CVSSRDMGYGYTF. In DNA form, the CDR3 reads TGTGTCAGTTCCCGGGACATGGGTTATGGCTACACCTTC.

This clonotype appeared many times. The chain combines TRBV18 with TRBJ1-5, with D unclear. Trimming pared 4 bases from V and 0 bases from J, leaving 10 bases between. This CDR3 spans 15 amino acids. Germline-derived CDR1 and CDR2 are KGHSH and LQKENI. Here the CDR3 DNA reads TGTGCCAGCTCACTTAGACGGGATAGCAATCAGCCCCAGCATTTT. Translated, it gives CASSLRRDSNQPQHF.

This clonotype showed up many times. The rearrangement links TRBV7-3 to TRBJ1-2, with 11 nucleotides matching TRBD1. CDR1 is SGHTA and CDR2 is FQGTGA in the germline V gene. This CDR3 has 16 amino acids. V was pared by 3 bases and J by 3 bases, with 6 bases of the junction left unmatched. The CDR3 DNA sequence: TGTGCCAGCAGCTTTAAGGGACAGGGGGATGACTATGGCTACACCTTC. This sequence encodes CASSFKGQGDDYGYTF.

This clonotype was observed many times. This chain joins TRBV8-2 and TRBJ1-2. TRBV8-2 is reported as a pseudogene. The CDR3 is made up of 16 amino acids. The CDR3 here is CGSARCDSRKTYGYTF. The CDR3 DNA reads TGTGGCAGTGCTAGATGTGATAGCCGAAAGACCTATGGCTACACCTTC.

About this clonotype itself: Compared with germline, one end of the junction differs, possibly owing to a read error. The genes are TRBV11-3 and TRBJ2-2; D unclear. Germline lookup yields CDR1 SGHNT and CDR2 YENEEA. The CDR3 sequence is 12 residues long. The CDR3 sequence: CTSSWQLGELFF. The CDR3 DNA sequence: TGTACCAGCAGCTGGCAGCTCGGGGAGCTGTTTTTT.

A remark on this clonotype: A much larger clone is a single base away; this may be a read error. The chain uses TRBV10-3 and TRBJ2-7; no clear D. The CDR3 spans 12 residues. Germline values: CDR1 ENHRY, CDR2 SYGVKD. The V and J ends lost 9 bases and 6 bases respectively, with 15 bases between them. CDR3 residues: CAIEVSAREQYF. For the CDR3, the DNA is TGTGCCATAGAGGTCTCCGCTCGCGAGCAGTACTTC.

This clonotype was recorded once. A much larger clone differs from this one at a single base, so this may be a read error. This CDR3 is CASSPLTGNYEQYF. The CDR3 DNA reads TGTGCCAGCTCACCCCTAACGGGAAACTACGAGCAGTACTTC. The genes are TRBV18 and TRBJ2-7; tentatively, D is TRBD2 (5 bases). Germline values: CDR1 KGHSH, CDR2 LQKENI. The CDR3 runs to 14 residues. The V gene lost 3 bases and the J gene lost 3 bases, with 12 bases spanning the gap.

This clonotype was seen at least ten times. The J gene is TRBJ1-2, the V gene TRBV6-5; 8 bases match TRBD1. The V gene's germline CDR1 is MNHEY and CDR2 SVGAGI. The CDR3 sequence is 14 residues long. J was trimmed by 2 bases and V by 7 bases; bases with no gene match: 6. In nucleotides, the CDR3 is TGTGCCAGCATAAGGCAGGGGGCCAACTATGGCTACACCTTC. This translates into CASIRQGANYGYTF.

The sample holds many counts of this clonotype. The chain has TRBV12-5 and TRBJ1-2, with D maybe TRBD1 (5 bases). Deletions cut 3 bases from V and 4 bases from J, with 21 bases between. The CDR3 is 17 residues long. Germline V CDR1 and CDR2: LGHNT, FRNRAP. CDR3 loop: CASGFGVLQGKTYGYTF. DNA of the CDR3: TGTGCTAGTGGTTTTGGAGTTTTGCAGGGAAAGACCTATGGCTACACCTTC.

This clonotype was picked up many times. The DNA for the CDR3 is TGCAGCGTGACAACGGGACACATGAACACTGAAGCTTTCTTT. Translating it yields CSVTTGHMNTEAFF. The chain recombines TRBV29-1 with TRBJ1-1; TRBD1 might be the D (6 bases). Germline-derived CDR1 and CDR2 are SQVTM and ANQGSEA. The CDR3 extends over 14 amino acids. Between the trimmed V and J ends, which lost 6 bases and 0 bases, there was a span of 14 bases.

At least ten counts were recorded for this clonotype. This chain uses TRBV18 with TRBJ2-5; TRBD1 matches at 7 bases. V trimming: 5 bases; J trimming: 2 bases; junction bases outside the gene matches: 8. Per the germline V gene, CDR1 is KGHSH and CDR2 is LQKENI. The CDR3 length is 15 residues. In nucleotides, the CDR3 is TGTGCCAGCTCAGACCGGGACAGACCACAAGAGACCCAGTACTTC. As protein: CASSDRDRPQETQYF. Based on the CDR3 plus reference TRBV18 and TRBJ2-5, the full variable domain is NAGVMQNPRHLVRRRGQEARLRCSPMKGHSHVYWYRQLPEEGLKFMVYLQKENIIDESGMPKERFSAEFPKEGPSILRIQQVVRGDSAAYFCASSDRDRPQETQYFGPGTRLLVL.

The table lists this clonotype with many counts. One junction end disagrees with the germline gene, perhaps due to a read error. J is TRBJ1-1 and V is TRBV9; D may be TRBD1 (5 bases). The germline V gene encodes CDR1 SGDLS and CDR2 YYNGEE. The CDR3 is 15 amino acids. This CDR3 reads CASSVDTAPGFETFF. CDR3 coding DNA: TGTGCCAGCAGCGTTGACACGGCCCCAGGGTTTGAAACTTTCTTT. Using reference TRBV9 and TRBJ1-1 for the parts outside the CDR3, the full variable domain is DSGVTQTPKHLITATGQRVTLRCSPRSGDLSVYWYQQSLDQGLQFLIQYYNGEERAKGNILERFSAQQFPDLHSELNLSSLELGDSALYFCASSVDTAPGFETFFGQGTRLTVV.

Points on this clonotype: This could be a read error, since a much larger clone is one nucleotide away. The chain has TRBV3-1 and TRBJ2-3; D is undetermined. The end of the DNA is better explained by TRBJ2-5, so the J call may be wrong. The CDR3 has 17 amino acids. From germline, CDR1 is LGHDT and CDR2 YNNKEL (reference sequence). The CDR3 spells CANSDALPISFSETQYF. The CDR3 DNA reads TGTGCCAACAGCGATGCGCTTCCCATTTCTTTCTCTGAGACCCAGTACTTC.

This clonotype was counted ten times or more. CDR3 sequence (DNA): TGCAGTGCTCCTACTCAGGTGAACACTGAAGCTTTCTTT. It encodes CSAPTQVNTEAFF. This rearrangement joins TRBV20-1 to TRBJ1-1; the D is unclear. Trimming left V 5 bases short and J 0 bases short, with 10 bases between. The CDR3 contains 13 residues. Germline assignment: CDR1 DFQATT and CDR2 SNEGSKA (reference sequence).

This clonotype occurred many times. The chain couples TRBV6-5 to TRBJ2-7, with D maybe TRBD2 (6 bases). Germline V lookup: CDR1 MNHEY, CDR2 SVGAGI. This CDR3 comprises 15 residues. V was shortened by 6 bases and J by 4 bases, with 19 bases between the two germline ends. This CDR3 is CASREGPGSYYEQYF. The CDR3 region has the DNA TGTGCCAGCAGGGAGGGACCGGGATCTTATTACGAGCAGTACTTC.

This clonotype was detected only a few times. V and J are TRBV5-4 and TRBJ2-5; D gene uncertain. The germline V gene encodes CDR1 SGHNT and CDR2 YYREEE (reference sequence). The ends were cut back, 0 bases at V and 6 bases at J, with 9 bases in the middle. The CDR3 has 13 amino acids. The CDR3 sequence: CASSLGLGKTQYF. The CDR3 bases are TGTGCCAGCAGCTTGGGCCTAGGAAAGACCCAGTACTTC. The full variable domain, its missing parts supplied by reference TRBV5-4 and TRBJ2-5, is ETGVTQSPTHLIKTRGQQVTLRCSSQSGHNTVSWYQQALGQGPQFIFQYYREEENGRGNFPPRFSGLQFPNYSSELNVNALELDDSALYLCASSLGLGKTQYFGPGTRLLVL.